This section outlines one T cell receptor (beta chain) sequence together with its context. What it recognizes is unknown. The repertoire was sequenced with immunoSEQ multiplex PCR; TCRdb's copy has only in-frame clones and lacks some. The sample carries hundreds of thousands of clones, 74% recorded once. This specimen belongs to a study of shared clonotypes between healthy human individuals. Germline V gene data show CDR1 as MNHNS and CDR2 as SASEGT. The CDR3 has 14 residues. The V end lost 0 bases, the J end lost 0 bases, and 5 bases lay between the germline ends. Findings and limits, study-wide: Only blood samples were collected, and tissue repertoires likely differ. Incompleteness in sorted-subset sequencing, despite large depth, was shown by rarefaction.

The chain recombines TRBV6-1 with TRBJ1-2; no clear D gene. The sequence derives from a woman in her 30s in good health. Sequenced input: memory CD4+ T cells sorted from blood. Subset given: CD45RA-negative fraction. The CDR3 sequence is CASSEATPNYGYTF. Written as DNA, the CDR3 is TGTGCCAGCAGTGAAGCAACCCCTAACTATGGCTACACCTTC.